The present T cell receptor beta chain was sequenced within a study of blood T cell repertoires in COVID-19. Sequencing used immunoSEQ multiplex PCR; TCRdb keeps in-frame clones, though not all of them. This sample has about 58,000 clones, with just under 90% found just once. CDR3 size: 13 residues. The V end was cut by 9 bases, the J end by 1 base, with 10 bases between. This chain connects TRBV12-3 or TRBV12-4 to TRBJ1-5; a possible D gene is TRBD1 (5 bases). The sequencing sample was made of peripheral blood. The receptor's source is a man aged 55 to 70 with acute or convalescent COVID-19. CDR3 nucleotide sequence: TGTGCCAGTCTAAGGGGCAGCAATCAGCCCCAGCATTTT. Protein product: CASLRGSNQPQHF.